This T cell receptor (beta chain) originates from a study of cytomegalovirus exposure and HLA in healthy donors. Comment on this clone: No antigen is known for it.

It was with 60 Vbeta and 13 Jbeta primers that the PCR ran. The assay was immunoSEQ multiplex PCR, and TCRdb's table has in-frame clones only and misses some. Of fewer than 150,000 clones listed, more than 60% are singletons. Study results and caveats: A list of 150 to 200 TCR beta chains associated with cytomegalovirus was given.

Germline CDR1 reads SNHLY; CDR2 reads FYNNEI. The CDR3 has 14 amino acids. The V and J ends lost 6 bases and 5 bases respectively, with 16 bases between them. V usage is TRBV2 and J usage is TRBJ2-5; TRBD1 is a possible D gene (5 bases). This sequence originates from a male donor in good health and CMV-seronegative. The sample comprised PBMCs. CDR3 bases: TGTGCCAGCAGCTTAGATGCAGGGAAGGAGACCCAGTACTTC. Protein sequence: CASSLDAGKETQYF.